These T cell receptor beta chains were read from a single sample in a study of shared clonotypes between healthy human individuals. The data were produced by immunoSEQ multiplex PCR, yet TCRdb's version contains in-frame clones alone and is incomplete. Of a few hundred thousand clones in the sample, over 95% were seen once. Specimen: naive CD8+ T cells sorted from blood. The receptors stem from a woman aged 30 to 39 in good health. The conserved cysteine and the conserved F or W are not part of the CDR3 here.

CDR3 length	V gene	CDR3 protein
14	TRBV10-3	AISDLEGWVGDEQF
13	TRBV6-5	ASSTTGGRRETQY
9	TRBV5-5	ASSGPYEQY
13	TRBV13	ASSLGRRPTGAQY
13	TRBV9	ASSPRGGAQETQY
16	TRBV15	ATSAWTSGIGGQETQY
14	TRBV19	ASSIDLGQAPQPQH
12	TRBV6-5	ASSYAGSSYGYT
12	TRBV27	ASSLRYSTDTQY
13	TRBV6-5	ASRVSGRFFYEQY
12	TRBV4-2	ASSQELAGNEQF
14	TRBV19	ASSISGGPWNQPQH
9	TRBV20-1	SAESYNEQF
11	TRBV13	ASSLSRGFEQY
11	TRBV28	ASSSRTVYGYT
15	TRBV28	ASSPRIYKDRHYGYT
15	TRBV19	ASSIAAGTHPYNEQF
12	TRBV19	ASSIRTVHTEAF
9	TRBV28	ASSLTYEQY
11	TRBV7-9	ASSSVEGPEQF
13	TRBV28	ASKFWPGTTDTQY
13	TRBV28	ASSSGTGVRSEQY
11	TRBV5-3	ARSLIKLDTQY
13	TRBV6-1	ASSEADGMNTEAF
13	TRBV6-1	ASSELAGNTDTQY
14	TRBV27	ASADSVPRSYNEQF
10	TRBV7-9	ASSPASNEQY
13	TRBV5-6	ASSPGLADYNEQF
12	TRBV29-1	SVEEGLRHNEQF
10	TRBV27	ASSRRGYGYT
14	TRBV29-1	SVEPGLAGVGDTQY
13	TRBV28	ASSPTGGAGQPQH
11	TRBV27	ASSLVLNNEQF
12	TRBV9	ASSLGVSGNTIY
12	TRBV4-2	ASSPGLDTDTQY
12	TRBV5-1	ASSYGTEAYEQY
11	TRBV19	ASNWALGTEAF
14	TRBV9	ASSSRGSGDPNEQF
13	TRBV13	ASSLARGGHNEQF
12	TRBV5-6	ASSLGQGGNTIY
8	TRBV25-1	ASGTSILY
12	TRBV5-1	ASSHRGPQETQY
15	TRBV27	ASSLLRPGQGGNEQF
12	TRBV7-6	ASSLARAQETQY
11	TRBV28	ASSERTPYEQY
11	TRBV28	ASSPLDTHEQY
13	TRBV27	ASSSGTSGYNEQF
13	TRBV10-3	AISEPGTGKYGYT
11	TRBV29-1	SVEDSLSYEQY
12	TRBV28	ASSPGQEQETQY
14	TRBV27	ASSPRDRAKNYGYT
13	TRBV2	ASSEIGTSGDEQY